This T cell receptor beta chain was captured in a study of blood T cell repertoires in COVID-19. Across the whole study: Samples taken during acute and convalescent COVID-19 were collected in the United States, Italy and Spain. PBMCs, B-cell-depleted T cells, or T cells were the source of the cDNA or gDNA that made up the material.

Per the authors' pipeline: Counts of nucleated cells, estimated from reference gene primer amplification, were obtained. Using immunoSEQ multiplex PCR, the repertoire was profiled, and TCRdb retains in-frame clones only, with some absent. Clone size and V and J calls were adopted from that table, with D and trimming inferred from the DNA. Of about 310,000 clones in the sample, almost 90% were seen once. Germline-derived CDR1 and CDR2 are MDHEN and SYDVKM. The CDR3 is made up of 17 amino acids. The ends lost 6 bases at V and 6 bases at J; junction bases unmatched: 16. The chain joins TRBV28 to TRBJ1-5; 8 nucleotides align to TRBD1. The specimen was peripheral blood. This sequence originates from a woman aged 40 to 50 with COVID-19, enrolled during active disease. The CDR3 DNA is TGTGCCAGCAGATTAGGGGGACAGGCGGGGGTCACTCAGCCCCAGCATTTT. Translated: CASRLGGQAGVTQPQHF.